These 6 T cell receptor beta chains were sequenced from one sample in a study of HIV-infected children after antiretroviral therapy interruption. The TCR library was built from RNA with a 3' RACE protocol and unique molecular identifiers. TCRdb redid the calling of the 3' RACE reads with MiXCR, one entry per CDR3 protein. The sample shows 90,000 or so distinct CDR3 sequences, less than 7% of them seen only once. Treatment of the sample: PENTA 11 planned treatment interruption arm or continuous ART arm. The sample in question was CD45RA+ CD4+ T cells from PBMCs, pooled from several time points, obtained from a donor given antiretroviral therapy, either interrupted or continuous. Noted subset: naive CD4+ CD45RA+ CD45RO- T cells. The receptors were gathered from a pool of human donors with HIV.

The J gene is TRBJ1-2, the V gene TRBV2; no firm D call. The CDR3 runs to 13 residues. Germline CDR1 reads SNHLY; CDR2 reads FYNNEI. V was cut by 4 bases and J by 7 bases, with 13 bases left in between. Here the CDR3 DNA reads TGTGCCAGCAGTGCCCAGGTTCGTGGTGGCTACACCTTC. It is translated as CASSAQVRGGYTF. The full variable domain, with the rest looked up from reference TRBV2 and TRBJ1-2, is EPEVTQTPSHQVTQMGQEVILRCVPISNHLYFYWYRQILGQKVEFLVSFYNNEISEKSEIFDDQFSVERPDGSNFTLKIRSTKLEDSAMYFCASSAQVRGGYTFGSGTRLTVV.

This clonotype was seen ten or more times. The genes are TRBV2 and TRBJ2-7; the match to TRBD1 covers 10 bases. The CDR3 consists of 14 residues. Germline lookup yields CDR1 SNHLY and CDR2 FYNNEI. V shed 6 bases and J 5 bases; nucleotides not matched to a gene: 7. The CDR3 sequence is CASRDRQGAHEQYF. In DNA form, the CDR3 reads TGTGCCAGCAGGGACCGACAGGGGGCCCACGAGCAGTACTTC.

A few counts support this clonotype. The V gene is TRBV12-3 or TRBV12-4, the J gene TRBJ1-2; 9 bases agree with TRBD1. J lost 0 bases, V lost 6 bases, and 8 bases had no gene match. The CDR3 runs 16 residues. The CDR3 region is CASSRDRALANYGYTF. The CDR3 nucleotides read TGTGCCAGCAGCCGGGACAGGGCGCTAGCTAACTATGGCTACACCTTC.

This clonotype was picked up many times. The chain is built from TRBV29-1 and TRBJ1-2; no definite D call. V was pared by 1 base and J by 7 bases, with 7 bases between. Germline V gives CDR1 SQVTM, CDR2 ANQGSEA. The CDR3 spans 11 residues. The CDR3 spells CSVEGAGGYTF. The CDR3 nucleotides read TGCAGCGTTGAAGGGGCTGGTGGCTACACCTTC.

This clonotype was counted many times. The chain links TRBV3-1 to TRBJ1-2, with TRBD1 as a possible D gene (5 bases). The germline V and J ends were trimmed by 4 bases and 5 bases, with 17 bases remaining between them. In germline, CDR1 is LGHDT, CDR2 YNNKEL (reference sequence). The CDR3 loop spans 15 amino acids. The CDR3 loop reads CASSPVRGRVYGYTF. CDR3 sequence (DNA): TGTGCCAGCAGCCCCGTAAGGGGAAGGGTATATGGCTACACCTTC.

This clonotype was counted at least ten times. The chain combines TRBV10-3 with TRBJ1-1, with D uncertain. The CDR3 is made up of 13 amino acids. Trimming took off 3 bases at V and 1 base at J, with 6 bases between the two ends. Germline assignment: CDR1 ENHRY and CDR2 SYGVKD. CDR3 sequence reads: CAISEGQNTEAFF. The CDR3 DNA follows: TGTGCCATCAGTGAAGGGCAGAACACTGAAGCTTTCTTT.